This is a list of T cell receptor beta chains from one sample in a study of cytomegalovirus exposure and HLA in healthy donors. TCRdb's table, derived via immunoSEQ multiplex PCR, lists solely in-frame clones and lacks some. The sample comprises 100,000 or so clones, about 77% of which are singletons, and 3.5% to 4% rests with the top ten. Material: PBMCs. These receptors all stem from a woman between 45 and 60 years old in good health and CMV-seropositive. The CDR3 runs from the conserved cysteine through the conserved F or W. Each record gives: clone size, D gene, V gene, J gene, CDR3 DNA, CDR3 protein. A D gene is named only where the DNA matches it firmly. The size field is filled for only some rows; it gives once, few, many or a size class.

clone size: .; D gene: TRBD2; V gene: TRBV7-9; J gene: TRBJ2-1; CDR3 DNA: TGTGCCAGCAGTTCAGCGGGATTCTCCTACAATGAGCAGTTCTTC; CDR3 protein: CASSSAGFSYNEQFF
clone size: .; D gene: .; V gene: TRBV9; J gene: TRBJ1-2; CDR3 DNA: TGTGCCAGCAGCACGGGCCCGGAGGGGCTCTATGGCTACACCTTC; CDR3 protein: CASSTGPEGLYGYTF
clone size: few; D gene: .; V gene: TRBV7-3; J gene: TRBJ2-7; CDR3 DNA: TGTGCCAGTGAATCTGTGATAGCCTACGAGCAGTACTTC; CDR3 protein: CASESVIAYEQYF
clone size: .; D gene: .; V gene: TRBV29-1; J gene: TRBJ2-5; CDR3 DNA: TGCAGCGTTGGGGGCCTTCCCGAGACCCAGTACTTC; CDR3 protein: CSVGGLPETQYF
clone size: .; D gene: .; V gene: TRBV5-4; J gene: TRBJ2-7; CDR3 DNA: TGTGCCAGCAGCTTCCGGACTCCTACTCCTGTGTACGAGCAGTACTTC; CDR3 protein: CASSFRTPTPVYEQYF
clone size: .; D gene: TRBD1; V gene: TRBV6-5; J gene: TRBJ1-5; CDR3 DNA: TGTGCCAGCAGTGGGACAGCCCATAGCAATCAGCCCCAGCATTTT; CDR3 protein: CASSGTAHSNQPQHF
clone size: .; D gene: TRBD2; V gene: TRBV2; J gene: TRBJ2-5; CDR3 DNA: TGTGCCAGCCAGTGGGAGGGAGAGACCCAGTACTTC; CDR3 protein: CASQWEGETQYF
clone size: .; D gene: TRBD2; V gene: TRBV4-2; J gene: TRBJ2-7; CDR3 DNA: TGTGCCAGCAGCCAAGGGGGGGAACTAGCGGGAGACTCCGCCTACGAGCAGTACTTC; CDR3 protein: CASSQGGELAGDSAYEQYF
clone size: once; D gene: .; V gene: TRBV30; J gene: TRBJ2-1; CDR3 DNA: TGTGCCGCGACACTGAGCTCCTACAATGAGCAGTTCTTC; CDR3 protein: CAATLSSYNEQFF
clone size: .; D gene: .; V gene: TRBV28; J gene: TRBJ1-5; CDR3 DNA: TGTGCCAGCAGTTTATCAGCAGGGTGGGGTCAGCCCCAGCATTTT; CDR3 protein: CASSLSAGWGQPQHF
clone size: .; D gene: TRBD2; V gene: TRBV29-1; J gene: TRBJ2-1; CDR3 DNA: TGCAGCGTTGAGGGGCTAGCGGGAGGGCGGAGTTACAATGAGCAGTTCTTC; CDR3 protein: CSVEGLAGGRSYNEQFF
clone size: .; D gene: .; V gene: TRBV7-3; J gene: TRBJ1-2; CDR3 DNA: TGTGCCAGCAGCCGTACAGGAATTGGGGGCTACACCTTC; CDR3 protein: CASSRTGIGGYTF
clone size: .; D gene: .; V gene: TRBV6-1; J gene: TRBJ2-5; CDR3 DNA: TGTGCCAGCAGTGTCCAGCCTATGACAGTGAAAGAGACCCAGTACTTC; CDR3 protein: CASSVQPMTVKETQYF
clone size: .; D gene: .; V gene: TRBV7-8; J gene: TRBJ2-7; CDR3 DNA: TGTGCCAGCAGCTCTCTGGCAGGCCACCCCTACGAGCAGTACTTC; CDR3 protein: CASSSLAGHPYEQYF
clone size: few; D gene: .; V gene: TRBV7-9; J gene: TRBJ1-2; CDR3 DNA: TGTTCCAGCAGCCGGGGAGATCAGTATAATGGCTACACCTTC; CDR3 protein: CSSSRGDQYNGYTF
clone size: .; D gene: .; V gene: TRBV5-1; J gene: TRBJ1-1; CDR3 DNA: TGCGCCAGCAGCTTGGAGGGGCAGGAGAACACTGAAGCTTTCTTT; CDR3 protein: CASSLEGQENTEAFF
clone size: .; D gene: TRBD2; V gene: TRBV11-3; J gene: TRBJ2-1; CDR3 DNA: TGTGCCAGCAGCTCATGGACTAGCGGGAGGGATGATGAGCAGTTCTTC; CDR3 protein: CASSSWTSGRDDEQFF
clone size: many; D gene: TRBD1; V gene: TRBV5-4; J gene: TRBJ2-3; CDR3 DNA: TGTGCCAGCAGCTTTGAGGGGGCGGGAGATACGCAGTATTTT; CDR3 protein: CASSFEGAGDTQYF
clone size: .; D gene: .; V gene: TRBV29-1; J gene: TRBJ1-2; CDR3 DNA: TGCAGCGTTGAACAGACCACAGACGGTGGCTACACCTTC; CDR3 protein: CSVEQTTDGGYTF
clone size: few; D gene: .; V gene: TRBV5-4; J gene: TRBJ2-2; CDR3 DNA: TGTGCCAGCAGCAGGGAGGGGGAGCTGTTTTTT; CDR3 protein: CASSREGELFF
clone size: .; D gene: TRBD1; V gene: TRBV7-6; J gene: TRBJ2-7; CDR3 DNA: TGTGCCAGCAGCTTAACAGGGGGGAGCTCCTACGAGCAGTACTTC; CDR3 protein: CASSLTGGSSYEQYF
clone size: .; D gene: .; V gene: TRBV5-6; J gene: TRBJ1-5; CDR3 DNA: TGTGCCAGCAGCTTGTTTGGCACCCAGGTCGGTAGCAATCAGCCCCAGCATTTT; CDR3 protein: CASSLFGTQVGSNQPQHF
clone size: .; D gene: .; V gene: TRBV5-6; J gene: TRBJ1-2; CDR3 DNA: TGTGCCAGCAGCTTGGCCAGTACGTCAGGCGCGTATGGCTACACCTTC; CDR3 protein: CASSLASTSGAYGYTF
clone size: .; D gene: TRBD1; V gene: TRBV2; J gene: TRBJ2-5; CDR3 DNA: TGTGCCAGCAGCGCGGGACAGGTGGGGGAGACCCAGTACTTC; CDR3 protein: CASSAGQVGETQYF
clone size: .; D gene: TRBD1; V gene: TRBV28; J gene: TRBJ1-2; CDR3 DNA: TGTGCCAGCAGTTCGACAGGGGAAGTGGGTGGCTACACCTTC; CDR3 protein: CASSSTGEVGGYTF
clone size: .; D gene: TRBD1; V gene: TRBV5-5; J gene: TRBJ2-7; CDR3 DNA: TGTGCCAGCAGCTATTCCGGACAGGGTTTGCGCGAGCAGTACTTC; CDR3 protein: CASSYSGQGLREQYF
clone size: .; D gene: TRBD2; V gene: TRBV10-3; J gene: TRBJ2-7; CDR3 DNA: TGTGCCATCAGTGAGGGGTTAGCGGGAGTTGGGCCAACCTACGAGCAGTACTTC; CDR3 protein: CAISEGLAGVGPTYEQYF
clone size: .; D gene: TRBD1; V gene: TRBV19; J gene: TRBJ2-7; CDR3 DNA: TGTGCCACCCGGAGGGGACAGGGTGACTACGAGCAGTACTTC; CDR3 protein: CATRRGQGDYEQYF
clone size: few; D gene: .; V gene: TRBV29-1; J gene: TRBJ2-2; CDR3 DNA: TGCAGCGTTCAGAACACCGGGGAGCTGTTTTTT; CDR3 protein: CSVQNTGELFF
clone size: .; D gene: .; V gene: TRBV25-1; J gene: TRBJ1-1; CDR3 DNA: TGTGCCAGCAGTGAAAGCGGGGACCAACGAAAGGCTTTCTTT; CDR3 protein: CASSESGDQRKAFF
clone size: once; D gene: .; V gene: TRBV7-9; J gene: TRBJ1-5; CDR3 DNA: TGTGCCAGCAGCTTAGGGGGGGGTGATCAGCCCCAGCATTTT; CDR3 protein: CASSLGGGDQPQHF
clone size: once; D gene: .; V gene: TRBV4-1; J gene: TRBJ1-2; CDR3 DNA: TGCGCCAGCAGCCACAGTGGTGGCTACACCTTC; CDR3 protein: CASSHSGGYTF
clone size: few; D gene: TRBD2; V gene: TRBV5-4; J gene: TRBJ2-7; CDR3 DNA: TGTGCCAGCAGCTTAATGGGGGGGGCCTACGAGCAGTACTTC; CDR3 protein: CASSLMGGAYEQYF
clone size: .; D gene: TRBD1; V gene: TRBV9; J gene: TRBJ1-1; CDR3 DNA: TGTGCCAGCAGCCCCCCCGGGACAGGGTTGAACACTGAAGCTTTCTTT; CDR3 protein: CASSPPGTGLNTEAFF
clone size: .; D gene: TRBD1; V gene: TRBV27; J gene: TRBJ2-5; CDR3 DNA: TGTGCCAGCGGACAGGGGCCGCTCAGAGGGTCGCAAGAGACCCAGTACTTC; CDR3 protein: CASGQGPLRGSQETQYF
clone size: .; D gene: .; V gene: TRBV5-5; J gene: TRBJ1-5; CDR3 DNA: TGTGCCAGCAGCTTAATGGGGGGGCGAAGCAATCAGCCCCAGCATTTT; CDR3 protein: CASSLMGGRSNQPQHF
clone size: .; D gene: .; V gene: TRBV2; J gene: TRBJ2-1; CDR3 DNA: TGTGCCAGCAACGGCGGCGGGGCGACTCTTAACAATGAGCAGTTCTTC; CDR3 protein: CASNGGGATLNNEQFF
clone size: .; D gene: TRBD2; V gene: TRBV6-1; J gene: TRBJ2-2; CDR3 DNA: TGTGCCAGCCGGCGGGAGGGCACCGGGGAGCTGTTTTTT; CDR3 protein: CASRREGTGELFF
clone size: few; D gene: .; V gene: TRBV13; J gene: TRBJ2-3; CDR3 DNA: TGTGCCAGCATCCGAGGGGGATTTGGCACAGATACGCAGTATTTT; CDR3 protein: CASIRGGFGTDTQYF
clone size: .; D gene: .; V gene: TRBV14; J gene: TRBJ1-1; CDR3 DNA: TGTGCCAGCAGCCCCCGCTACCGAGGAGGGATGAACACTGAAGCTTTCTTT; CDR3 protein: CASSPRYRGGMNTEAFF
clone size: once; D gene: .; V gene: TRBV5-6; J gene: TRBJ1-1; CDR3 DNA: TGTGCCAGCAGCCTATCCATGAACACTGAAGCTTTCTTT; CDR3 protein: CASSLSMNTEAFF
clone size: .; D gene: TRBD2; V gene: TRBV27; J gene: TRBJ2-1; CDR3 DNA: TGTGCCAGCAGTTTAGGGACTACCACCTTAAGTGAGCAGTTCTTC; CDR3 protein: CASSLGTTTLSEQFF
clone size: .; D gene: .; V gene: TRBV6-6; J gene: TRBJ1-5; CDR3 DNA: TGTGCCAGCAGCCCCACTATTAATAGCAATCAGCCCCAGCATTTT; CDR3 protein: CASSPTINSNQPQHF
clone size: .; D gene: .; V gene: TRBV27; J gene: TRBJ2-1; CDR3 DNA: TGTGCCAGCAGTCTCGGGCAGGGTTACAATGAGCAGTTCTTC; CDR3 protein: CASSLGQGYNEQFF
clone size: .; D gene: TRBD1; V gene: TRBV7-9; J gene: TRBJ1-2; CDR3 DNA: TGTGCCAGCAGCGCGGACAGGGGTGATGGCTACACCTTC; CDR3 protein: CASSADRGDGYTF
clone size: few; D gene: .; V gene: TRBV4-1; J gene: TRBJ2-1; CDR3 DNA: TGCGCCAGCAGCCAGAGGGTCGGACTTGAGCAGTTCTTC; CDR3 protein: CASSQRVGLEQFF
clone size: .; D gene: TRBD1; V gene: TRBV25-1; J gene: TRBJ1-6; CDR3 DNA: TGTGCCAGCAGTGAATATTGGGGGACAGGGAGGAATTCACCCCTCCACTTT; CDR3 protein: CASSEYWGTGRNSPLHF
clone size: .; D gene: TRBD1; V gene: TRBV25-1; J gene: TRBJ2-1; CDR3 DNA: TGTGCCAGCAGTCTCCCGACAGGGGCACGCGATGAGCAGTTCTTC; CDR3 protein: CASSLPTGARDEQFF
clone size: .; D gene: .; V gene: TRBV25-1; J gene: TRBJ2-3; CDR3 DNA: TGTGCCAGCAGCCCTCGGGAGTTCGGAGATACGCAGTATTTT; CDR3 protein: CASSPREFGDTQYF
clone size: .; D gene: .; V gene: TRBV5-6; J gene: TRBJ1-3; CDR3 DNA: TGTGCCAGCAGCTTGGCAGGTACCCTCTCTGGAAACACCATATATTTT; CDR3 protein: CASSLAGTLSGNTIYF
clone size: .; D gene: .; V gene: TRBV27; J gene: TRBJ2-5; CDR3 DNA: TGTGCCAGCAGTTTCGAGGGAAGGACCCAGTACTTC; CDR3 protein: CASSFEGRTQYF
clone size: .; D gene: .; V gene: TRBV19; J gene: TRBJ2-7; CDR3 DNA: TGTGCCAGTAGCCCCGGGGGACGAAACTACGAGCAGTACTTC; CDR3 protein: CASSPGGRNYEQYF
clone size: few; D gene: .; V gene: TRBV19; J gene: TRBJ1-4; CDR3 DNA: TGTGCCAGTAGCGACAGGTTACTTGATGAAAAACTGTTTTTT; CDR3 protein: CASSDRLLDEKLFF
clone size: .; D gene: TRBD1; V gene: TRBV19; J gene: TRBJ2-3; CDR3 DNA: TGTGCCAGTAGTATAGTTATCAGGAGACAGGGTAAGACAGATACGCAGTATTTT; CDR3 protein: CASSIVIRRQGKTDTQYF
clone size: .; D gene: .; V gene: TRBV7-6; J gene: TRBJ2-7; CDR3 DNA: TGTGCCAGCAGCTTAGGAGACGAGCAGTACTTC; CDR3 protein: CASSLGDEQYF
clone size: .; D gene: TRBD1; V gene: TRBV7-6; J gene: TRBJ2-1; CDR3 DNA: TGTGCCAGCAGCCCCGGGACAGGTTACCATGAGCAGTTCTTC; CDR3 protein: CASSPGTGYHEQFF
clone size: few; D gene: .; V gene: TRBV9; J gene: TRBJ1-4; CDR3 DNA: TGTGCCAGCAGCGTAGAAGGAGCAACTAATGAAAAACTGTTTTTT; CDR3 protein: CASSVEGATNEKLFF
clone size: .; D gene: .; V gene: TRBV6-5; J gene: TRBJ1-6; CDR3 DNA: TGTGCCAGCAGTTACTCCTCCTACGGCTATAATTCACCCCTCCACTTT; CDR3 protein: CASSYSSYGYNSPLHF
clone size: .; D gene: .; V gene: TRBV2; J gene: TRBJ1-2; CDR3 DNA: TGTGCCAGCCCCGATTACGGAACAGGGAGCTATGGCTACACCTTC; CDR3 protein: CASPDYGTGSYGYTF
clone size: .; D gene: TRBD2; V gene: TRBV7-3; J gene: TRBJ2-3; CDR3 DNA: TGTGCCAGCAGCTTAAAATCCCGTAGATTGGGGGAGGGCCATCTTGGAGATACGCAGTATTTT; CDR3 protein: CASSLKSRRLGEGHLGDTQYF